This T cell receptor beta chain originates from a study of patients and donors after allogeneic stem cell transplantation (dated by TCRdb to the early 2020s). Libraries were constructed by RT-PCR. The instrument given in TCRdb is NextSeq 550. The public reads were reanalyzed by TCRdb: fastp trimming at Q25, MiXCR alignment, in-frame beta chains only. Every entry covers one CDR3 protein and lists the most common genes and DNA from its rows. For this sample the table gives about 200,000 distinct CDR3 sequences, of which less than 50% were detected only once. The ten biggest clones cover 11% of the sample. This clonotype has only a few counts. The specificity of this receptor is unknown. Qualities for individual bases were not recorded, and no much larger clone is one base off. The receptor comes from a human donor who was either an allogeneic HSCT recipient or a stem cell or donor lymphocyte infusion donor (not recorded which). It is not recorded whose cells these are; they may come from a transplant donor. The specimen sequenced was blood, either unsorted or a sorted T cell fraction (not recorded which).

The DNA sequence reads TGTGCCAGCAGTTTATATTCGGATAATCAGCCCCAGCATTTT. The resulting protein is CASSLYSDNQPQHF. The receptor chain draws on TRBV27 and TRBJ1-5; no D gene is confidently identified. Taken from the germline V gene (reference sequence), the CDR1 and CDR2 loops are MNHEY and SMNVEV. Spanning cysteine to phenylalanine, the CDR3 consists of 14 amino acids. Only the CDR3 part of the read is kept: 42 bases, read in frame from the first base. V drops 1 base and J drops 4 bases, leaving 8 bases in between.